This T cell receptor beta chain came from a study of identical twins. Broader study findings: The study found excess low generation probability among twin-shared out-of-frame alpha sequences.

For this clonotype: Its antigen remains unidentified.

TCRdb reprocessed the 5' RACE reads with MiXCR, giving one entry per CDR3 protein. Of around 960,000 distinct CDR3 sequences in the sample, approximately 13% were seen once. V was trimmed by 2 bases and J by 1 base, leaving 6 bases between them. The germline V gene encodes CDR1 MNHEY and CDR2 SVGAGI. CDR3 length: 15 amino acids. Separately, the same data were catalogued under a study of yellow fever vaccine responses in identical twins.

The rearrangement uses TRBV6-5 and TRBJ2-6, with D uncertain. Sequenced sample: PBMCs. The source is a woman under 30 in good health. The CDR3 sequence is CASSYQRSGANVLTF. The CDR3 coding sequence is TGTGCCAGCAGTTACCAGCGATCTGGGGCCAACGTCCTGACTTTC.